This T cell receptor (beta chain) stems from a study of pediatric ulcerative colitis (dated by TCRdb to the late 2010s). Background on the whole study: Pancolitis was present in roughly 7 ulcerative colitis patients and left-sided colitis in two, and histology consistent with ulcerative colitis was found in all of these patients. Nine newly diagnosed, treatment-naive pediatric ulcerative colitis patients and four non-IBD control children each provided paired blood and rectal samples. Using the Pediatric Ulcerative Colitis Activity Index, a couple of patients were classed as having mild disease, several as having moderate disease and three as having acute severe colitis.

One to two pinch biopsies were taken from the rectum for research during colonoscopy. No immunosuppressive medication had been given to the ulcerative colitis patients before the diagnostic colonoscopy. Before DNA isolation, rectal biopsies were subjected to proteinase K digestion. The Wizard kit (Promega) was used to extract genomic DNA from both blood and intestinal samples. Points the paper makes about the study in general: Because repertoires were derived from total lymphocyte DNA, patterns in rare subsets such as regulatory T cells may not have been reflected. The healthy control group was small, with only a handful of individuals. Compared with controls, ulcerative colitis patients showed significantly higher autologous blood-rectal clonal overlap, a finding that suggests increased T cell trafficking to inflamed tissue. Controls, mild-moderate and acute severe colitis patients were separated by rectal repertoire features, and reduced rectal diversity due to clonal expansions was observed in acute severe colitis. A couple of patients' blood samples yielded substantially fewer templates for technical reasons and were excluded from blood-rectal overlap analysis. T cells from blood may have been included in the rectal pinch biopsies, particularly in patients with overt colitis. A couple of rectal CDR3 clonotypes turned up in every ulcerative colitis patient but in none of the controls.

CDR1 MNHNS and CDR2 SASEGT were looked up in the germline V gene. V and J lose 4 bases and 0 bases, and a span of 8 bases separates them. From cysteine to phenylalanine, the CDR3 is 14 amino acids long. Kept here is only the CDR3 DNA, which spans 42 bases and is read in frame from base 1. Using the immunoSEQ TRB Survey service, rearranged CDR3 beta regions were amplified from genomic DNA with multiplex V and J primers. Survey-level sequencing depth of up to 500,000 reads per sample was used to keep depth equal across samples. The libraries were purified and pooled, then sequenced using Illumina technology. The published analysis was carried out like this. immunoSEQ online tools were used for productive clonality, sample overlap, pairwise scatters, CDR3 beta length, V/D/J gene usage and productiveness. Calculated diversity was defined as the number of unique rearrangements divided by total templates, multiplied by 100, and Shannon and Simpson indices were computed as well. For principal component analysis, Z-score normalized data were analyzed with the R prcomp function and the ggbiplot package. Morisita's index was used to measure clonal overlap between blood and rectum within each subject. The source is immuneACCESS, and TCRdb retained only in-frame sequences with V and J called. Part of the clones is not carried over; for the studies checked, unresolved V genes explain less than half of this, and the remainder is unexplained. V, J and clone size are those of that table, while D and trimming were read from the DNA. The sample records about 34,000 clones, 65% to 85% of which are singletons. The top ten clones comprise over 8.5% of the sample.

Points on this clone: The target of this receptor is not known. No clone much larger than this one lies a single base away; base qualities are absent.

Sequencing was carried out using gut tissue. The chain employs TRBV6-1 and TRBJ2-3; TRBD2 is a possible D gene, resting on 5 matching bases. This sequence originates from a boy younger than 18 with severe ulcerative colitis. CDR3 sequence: CASSADYSTDTQYF. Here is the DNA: TGTGCCAGCAGTGCCGACTATAGCACAGATACGCAGTATTTT.